This T cell receptor beta chain originates from a study of CD8+ T cells in alopecia areata. Trimming took 2 bases from V and 1 from J, leaving 10 bases between them. The CDR3 runs 15 residues. CDR1 and CDR2 from the germline V gene are SGHDN and FVKESK. Treatment denoted: oral pan-JAK inhibitor, 5-10 mg twice daily. cDNA prepared by RNA extraction and subsequent reverse transcription served as the template for sequencing. The data were produced by immunoSEQ multiplex PCR, yet TCRdb's version contains in-frame clones alone and is incomplete. The sample lists more than 130,000 clones; roughly four fifths were seen once.

Sample: CD8+ T cells sorted from blood, taken at week 4, from a patient treated with tofacitinib. The receptor was derived from a human donor with alopecia areata. The V call is TRBV14, the J call TRBJ2-3; a possible D gene is TRBD2 (6 bases). For the CDR3, the DNA is TGTGCCAGCAGCCAAAGGGACTGGGGCACAGATACGCAGTATTTT. This codes for CASSQRDWGTDTQYF.